This T cell receptor (beta chain) was documented in a study of response to subunit inactivated influenza vaccine. Per germline, CDR1 SGHRS and CDR2 YFSETQ. The CDR3 is 14 residues long. V gave up 4 bases and J gave up 2 bases; unmatched junction bases: 6. TCRdb reanalysed the RT-PCR reads using MiXCR and keeps one entry per CDR3 protein. This table has roughly 790,000 distinct CDR3 sequences, around 20% appearing once. Specimen: PBMCs from blood, collected 5 days after vaccination. This chain links TRBV5-1 with TRBJ2-7; TRBD2 matches at 7 bases. This TCR was recovered from a man aged 45-60 years who received an inactivated influenza vaccine. CDR3 nucleotide sequence: TGCGCCAGCAGCCCAGCGGGGAACCCCTACGAGCAGTACTTC. Amino acids: CASSPAGNPYEQYF.